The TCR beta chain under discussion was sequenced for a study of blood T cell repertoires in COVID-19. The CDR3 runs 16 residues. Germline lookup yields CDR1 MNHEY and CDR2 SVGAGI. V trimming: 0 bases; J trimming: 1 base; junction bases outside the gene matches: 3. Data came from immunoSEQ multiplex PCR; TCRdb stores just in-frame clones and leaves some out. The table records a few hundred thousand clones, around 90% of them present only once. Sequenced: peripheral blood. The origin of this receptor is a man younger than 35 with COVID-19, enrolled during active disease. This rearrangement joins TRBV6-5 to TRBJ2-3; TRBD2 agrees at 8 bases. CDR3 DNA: TGTGCCAGCAGTTACTCGTCGGGGGGGCGCACAGATACGCAGTATTTT. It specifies CASSYSSGGRTDTQYF.